Listed here are 8 T cell receptor beta chains from one sample, sequenced in a study of control samples from healthy donors and cancer patients (dated by TCRdb to about 2020). The library was obtained by the immunoSEQ multiplex PCR assay. Not all clones reach the TCRdb copy of this immuneACCESS table, which keeps in-frame sequences only. Checked studies attribute under half of the gap to unresolved V genes and leave the rest unexplained. This sample gives about 55,000 clones in total; approximately 86% of them show up just once. The ten largest account for around 3.8% of the sample. Sequencing was performed on blood. The receptors stem from a man aged 50 or older in good health.

The J gene is TRBJ1-2, the V gene TRBV9, with a weak D call TRBD1 (6 bases). Trimming took off 6 bases at V and 0 bases at J, with 12 bases between the two ends. Germline CDR1 and CDR2: SGDLS and YYNGEE. This CDR3 region has 14 residues. The CDR3 DNA reads TGTGCCAGCAATCTAGGGGGTGCTAACTATGGCTACACCTTC. It codes for CASNLGGANYGYTF.

The V and J genes are TRBV19 and TRBJ2-2, with a possible D match to TRBD2 (5 bases). There are 13 residues in the CDR3. CDR1 LNHDA and CDR2 SQIVND come from the germline V gene (reference sequence). Between the trimmed V and J ends, which lost 5 bases and 7 bases, there was a span of 11 bases. In nucleotides, the CDR3 is TGTGCCAGTAGTTGGAGGCCAGGCGGGGAGCTGTTTTTT. Translation: CASSWRPGGELFF.

V gene TRBV7-3 combines with J gene TRBJ2-1, with 11 nucleotides matching TRBD1. Germline V CDR1 and CDR2: SGHTA, FQGTGA. The ends lost 2 bases at V and 8 bases at J; junction bases unmatched: 8. This CDR3 spans 16 amino acids. The CDR3 nucleotides are TGTGCCAGCAGCTTACGGTTAGGGACAGGGGGAGATGAGCAGTTCTTC. Protein product: CASSLRLGTGGDEQFF.

Sample share makes this clone medium-sized. V usage is TRBV3-1 (or the pseudogene TRBV3-2) and J usage is TRBJ1-3; D unclear. Germline V lookup: CDR1 LGHDT, CDR2 YNNKEL (reference sequence). Between the trimmed V and J ends, which lost 0 bases and 5 bases, there was a span of 8 bases. The CDR3 sequence is 14 residues long. CDR3 coding DNA: TGTGCCAGCAGCCAAGAGGCGCTTAGAAACACCATATATTTT. It is translated as CASSQEALRNTIYF.

V gene TRBV7-9 combines with J gene TRBJ1-4; the D gene is possibly TRBD1 (6 bases). The V and J ends lost 1 base and 7 bases respectively, with 13 bases between them. In germline, CDR1 is SEHNR, CDR2 FQNEAQ (reference sequence). CDR3 length equals 15 residues. The CDR3 region is CASSLDQGLSEKLFF. In DNA form, the CDR3 reads TGTGCCAGCAGCTTAGATCAGGGGCTGTCTGAAAAACTGTTTTTT.

This clone occurred a few times. The chain has TRBV15 and TRBJ2-3, with D uncertain. In germline, CDR1 is LNHNV, CDR2 YYDKDF (reference sequence). CDR3 length: 15 residues. Trimming cost V 5 bases and J 6 bases, with 18 bases left between them. Here the CDR3 DNA reads TGTGCCACCAGCGACCCCGGGCAGCTTCTCGATACGCAGTATTTT. Residues: CATSDPGQLLDTQYF.

The rearrangement uses TRBV2 and TRBJ1-5, with unresolved D. Germline V CDR1 and CDR2: SNHLY, FYNNEI. V gave up 1 base and J gave up 5 bases, with 9 bases separating them. The CDR3 length is 14 residues. The CDR3 loop reads CASSEGHSYQPQHF. CDR3 DNA: TGTGCCAGCAGTGAAGGACATAGTTATCAGCCCCAGCATTTT.

This chain uses TRBV18 with TRBJ1-4; TRBD1 might be the D (6 bases). The CDR3 is 15 amino acids. In germline, CDR1 is KGHSH, CDR2 LQKENI. The ends were cut back, 4 bases at V and 8 bases at J, with 17 bases in the middle. For the CDR3, the DNA is TGTGCCAGCTCACGCGGACAGCCTTCAGGAGAAAAACTGTTTTTT. This codes for CASSRGQPSGEKLFF.